A single sample is the source of the 23 T cell receptor beta chains below, sequenced in a study. TCRdb called the RT-PCR reads again in MiXCR, with one record for every CDR3 protein. The sample shows about 700,000 distinct CDR3 sequences, 11% to 15% of them seen only once. Sequenced material: memory CD4+ T cells from blood. These receptors were obtained from a female donor in good health, serving as a healthy control.

This clonotype was seen a few times. The chain recombines TRBV9 with TRBJ2-1, with D unclear. Trimming shortened V by 0 bases and J by 1 base, and 8 bases separated the two germline ends. From germline, CDR1 is SGDLS and CDR2 YYNGEE. CDR3 length equals 15 residues. The DNA for the CDR3 is TGTGCCAGCAGCGTAGGCCTAGAGTCCTACAATGAGCAGTTCTTC. Translating gives CASSVGLESYNEQFF.

This clonotype was picked up a small number of times. The chain combines TRBV5-1 with TRBJ1-3, with D unresolved. Germline CDR1 and CDR2: SGHRS and YFSETQ. The germline V and J ends were trimmed by 2 bases and 0 bases, with 12 bases remaining between them. The CDR3 covers 16 residues. CDR3: CASSFSGPLSGNTIYF. The CDR3 coding sequence is TGCGCCAGCAGCTTCTCCGGGCCGCTCTCTGGAAACACCATATATTTT.

Ten or more counts support this clonotype. The chain has TRBV9 and TRBJ2-3; perhaps TRBD2 as D (5 bases). The V and J ends lost 2 bases and 2 bases respectively, with 9 bases between them. Germline V gene data show CDR1 as SGDLS and CDR2 as YYNGEE. CDR3 length: 14 residues. The CDR3: CASSVGAFTDTQYF. The CDR3 nucleotides read TGTGCCAGCAGCGTGGGAGCGTTCACAGATACGCAGTATTTT.

This clonotype was observed at least ten times. The chain uses TRBV14 and TRBJ1-1, with D unresolved. The CDR3 totals 11 residues. Germline CDR1 SGHDN, CDR2 FVKESK. V was shortened by 2 bases and J by 7 bases, with 5 bases between the two germline ends. CDR3 in amino acids: CASSQSFEAFF. In DNA form, the CDR3 reads TGTGCCAGCAGCCAAAGTTTTGAAGCTTTCTTT.

This clonotype was detected only once. This chain uses TRBV4-3 with TRBJ2-1; TRBD2 might be the D (6 bases). The CDR3 has 18 residues. Trimming took 0 bases from V and 2 from J, leaving 17 bases between them. Germline lookup yields CDR1 LGHNA and CDR2 YSLEER. CDR3 loop: CASSQDLSSPGAYNEQFF. For the CDR3, the DNA is TGCGCCAGCAGCCAAGATCTCTCTAGCCCGGGGGCCTACAATGAGCAGTTCTTC.

The rearrangement uses TRBV27 and TRBJ2-5; 7 bases map to TRBD1. Per the germline V gene, CDR1 is MNHEY and CDR2 is SMNVEV (reference sequence). Losses at the gene ends were 6 bases for V and 5 bases for J; bases not matched to a gene: 9. This CDR3 comprises 14 residues. CDR3 in amino acids: CASSQQQGWETQYF. The CDR3 DNA follows: TGTGCCAGCAGCCAGCAACAGGGGTGGGAGACCCAGTACTTC.

In its sample, this clonotype was seen a few times. J is TRBJ2-7 and V is TRBV5-1; no firm D call. The V gene's germline CDR1 is SGHRS and CDR2 YFSETQ. The ends were cut back, 0 bases at V and 7 bases at J, with 14 bases in the middle. This CDR3 region has 14 residues. The CDR3 here is CASSLATVSGEQYF. CDR3 nucleotides: TGCGCCAGCAGCTTGGCAACAGTTTCTGGAGAGCAGTACTTC.

This clonotype was detected many times. The chain employs TRBV20-1 and TRBJ2-1; the D gene is possibly TRBD2 (5 bases). The CDR3 sequence is 11 residues long. CDR1 is DFQATT and CDR2 is SNEGSKA in the germline V gene (reference sequence). The V and J ends lost 6 bases and 8 bases respectively, with 11 bases between them. For the CDR3, the DNA is TGCAGTGCCTCGGGGTTCGATGAGCAGTTCTTC. It encodes CSASGFDEQFF.

This clonotype has only a few counts. The CDR3 is CASSQDARASEQYF. In nucleotides, the CDR3 is TGCGCCAGCAGCCAAGATGCCAGGGCGAGCGAGCAGTACTTC. The rearrangement uses TRBV4-3 and TRBJ2-7; possible D gene TRBD1, 5 bases. Trimming took 0 bases from V and 6 from J, leaving 12 bases between them. CDR1 is LGHNA and CDR2 is YSLEER in the germline V gene. The CDR3 totals 14 residues.

V gene TRBV11-2 combines with J gene TRBJ1-1; D is unclear. The CDR3 contains 14 residues. The germline CDR1 and CDR2 sequences are SGHAT and FQNNGV. The V end was cut by 2 bases, the J end by 1 base, with 8 bases between. The CDR3 DNA sequence: TGTGCCAGCAGCTTAATGGGGAGGAACACTGAAGCTTTCTTT. Its translation is CASSLMGRNTEAFF.

This clonotype has only a few counts. This sequence joins TRBV5-1 and TRBJ2-1, with 9 bases lining up with TRBD2. With 3 bases clipped from V and 0 bases from J, the junction kept 4 bases outside the gene matches. The germline CDR1 and CDR2 sequences are SGHRS and YFSETQ. CDR3 length: 16 residues. CDR3 nucleotides: TGCGCCAGCAGCTGGCTGACTAGCGGCTCCTACAATGAGCAGTTCTTC. Amino acid sequence: CASSWLTSGSYNEQFF.

The chain carries TRBV28 and TRBJ2-6; 7 bases are a match to TRBD1. V gave up 1 base and J gave up 0 bases; unmatched junction bases: 12. The CDR3 consists of 20 residues. CDR1 is MDHEN, CDR2 SYDVKM, per germline. CDR3: CASSLSTGTMLGSGANVLTF. The CDR3 DNA follows: TGTGCCAGCAGTTTATCGACAGGGACGATGTTGGGCTCTGGGGCCAACGTCCTGACTTTC. Drawing the rest from reference TRBV28 and TRBJ2-6, the complete variable domain is DVKVTQSSRYLVKRTGEKVFLECVQDMDHENMFWYRQDPGLGLRLIYFSYDVKMKEKGDIPEGYSVSREKKERFSLILESASTNQTSMYLCASSLSTGTMLGSGANVLTFGAGSRLTVL.

This clonotype appeared many times. The chain links TRBV4-3 to TRBJ2-1, with D unclear. The CDR3 is 16 amino acids. Germline-derived CDR1 and CDR2 are LGHNA and YSLEER. The V gene lost 1 base and the J gene lost 0 bases, with 10 bases spanning the gap. The CDR3, as DNA: TGCGCCAGCAGCCAAGTTCGGATGATCTCCTACAATGAGCAGTTCTTC. It encodes CASSQVRMISYNEQFF.

The chain uses TRBV7-8 and TRBJ2-7; tentatively, D is TRBD1 (6 bases). Looked up from germline, CDR1 is SGHVS and CDR2 is FQNEAQ. The V end lost 3 bases, the J end lost 2 bases, and 14 bases lay between the germline ends. CDR3 size: 15 residues. The CDR3 here is CASSFFETGPYEQYF. The CDR3 DNA reads TGTGCCAGCAGCTTCTTTGAGACAGGTCCCTACGAGCAGTACTTC.

This clonotype was seen at least ten times. This chain links TRBV6-5 with TRBJ2-5; 8 bases align to TRBD2. J gave up 2 bases and V 6 bases, and 8 bases lay outside the gene matches. Germline CDR1 is MNHEY and CDR2 is SVGAGI. There are 15 residues in the CDR3. CDR3 sequence: CASSYRTSGQETQYF. DNA of the CDR3: TGTGCCAGCAGCTATAGAACTAGCGGACAAGAGACCCAGTACTTC.

The chain recombines TRBV7-2 with TRBJ1-1; D gene uncertain. V gave up 4 bases and J gave up 6 bases, with 6 bases separating them. The CDR3 covers 11 residues. Per germline, CDR1 SGHTA and CDR2 FQGNSA. The CDR3, as DNA: TGTGCCAGCAGCTGCGGAGCTGAAGCTTTCTTT. It encodes CASSCGAEAFF.

The chain couples TRBV5-1 to TRBJ1-6, with no clear D. CDR1 and CDR2 from the germline V gene are SGHRS and YFSETQ. This CDR3 contains 16 residues. V lost 0 bases, J lost 9 bases, and 16 bases lay in between. The CDR3 DNA follows: TGCGCCAGCAGCTTGGGGTTTAGTGAGGGTACTTCACCCCTCCACTTT. It encodes CASSLGFSEGTSPLHF.

This clonotype has a handful of counts. The chain employs TRBV25-1 and TRBJ2-1; D gene ambiguous. This CDR3 has 14 amino acids. CDR1 and CDR2 (germline): MGHDK, SYGVNS. Between the trimmed V and J ends, which lost 3 bases and 2 bases, there was a span of 8 bases. CDR3 protein: CASSELEAYNEQFF. Here the CDR3 DNA reads TGTGCCAGCAGTGAGTTAGAAGCCTACAATGAGCAGTTCTTC.

The rearrangement joins TRBV24-1 to TRBJ1-4; 9 bases align to TRBD1. Germline CDR1 and CDR2: KGHDR and SFDVKD. V lost 4 bases, J lost 7 bases, and 12 bases stayed unmatched. The CDR3 is 17 residues long. The chain's CDR3 is CATSDFKGTGFGEKLFF. DNA of the CDR3: TGTGCCACCAGTGACTTTAAAGGGACAGGGTTTGGTGAAAAACTGTTTTTT.

This chain connects TRBV27 to TRBJ1-4; the match to TRBD1 covers 7 bases. Germline CDR1 MNHEY, CDR2 SMNVEV (reference sequence). V was clipped by 6 bases and J by 3 bases; unmatched bases: 7. The CDR3 has 15 residues. The CDR3 DNA sequence: TGTGCCAGCAGGGAGAAGGGGGCTTCTAATGAAAAACTGTTTTTT. It encodes CASREKGASNEKLFF.

This clonotype was seen only a few times. In DNA, the CDR3 is TGTGCCAGCAGCTTTAAAGCGGGAGCTTGGAATGAGCAGTTCTTC. Translation gives CASSFKAGAWNEQFF. The gene calls are TRBV7-3 and TRBJ2-1, with 8 nucleotides matching TRBD2. V shed 3 bases, J shed 7 bases, and the junction held 8 bases outside the gene matches. The CDR3 contains 15 residues. Germline V CDR1 and CDR2: SGHTA, FQGTGA.

In this sample, this clonotype turned up many times. This chain links TRBV6-1 with TRBJ2-1; TRBD1 aligns across 9 bases. Germline CDR1 is MNHNS and CDR2 is SASEGT. V was clipped by 3 bases and J by 5 bases; unmatched bases: 8. CDR3 size: 16 residues. The CDR3 region is CASSDHTGGADNEQFF. The CDR3 DNA is TGTGCCAGCAGTGACCATACAGGGGGCGCGGACAATGAGCAGTTCTTC.

The gene calls are TRBV12-3 or TRBV12-4 and TRBJ1-5, with 7 bases aligning to TRBD1. The J segment lost 2 bases and the V segment lost 4 bases, leaving 11 bases of the junction unmatched. The CDR3 runs to 17 residues. This CDR3 is CASSSPQGSWGNQPQHF. In nucleotides, the CDR3 is TGTGCCAGCAGTTCCCCACAGGGGAGCTGGGGCAATCAGCCCCAGCATTTT.